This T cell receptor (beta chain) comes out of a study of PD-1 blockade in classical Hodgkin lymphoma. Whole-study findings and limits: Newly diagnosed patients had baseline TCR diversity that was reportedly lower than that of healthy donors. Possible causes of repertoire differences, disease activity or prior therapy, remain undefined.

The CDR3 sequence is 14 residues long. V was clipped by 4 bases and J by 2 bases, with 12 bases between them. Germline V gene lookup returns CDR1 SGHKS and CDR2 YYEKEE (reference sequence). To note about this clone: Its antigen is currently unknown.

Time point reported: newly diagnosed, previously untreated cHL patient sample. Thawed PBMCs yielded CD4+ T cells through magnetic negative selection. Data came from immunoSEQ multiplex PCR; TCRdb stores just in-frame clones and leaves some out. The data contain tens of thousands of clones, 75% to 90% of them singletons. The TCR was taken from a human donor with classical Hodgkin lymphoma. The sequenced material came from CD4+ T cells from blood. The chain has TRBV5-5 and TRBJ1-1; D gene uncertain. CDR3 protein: CASSTDGLNTEAFF. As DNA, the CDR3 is TGTGCCAGCAGCACGGATGGGTTAAACACTGAAGCTTTCTTT.